Listed below are T cell receptor beta chains from one sample, sequenced in a study of tumor-infiltrating lymphocytes in primary liver carcinoma. TCRdb reprocessed the multiplex PCR reads via MiXCR and lists one record per CDR3 protein. The table records 150,000 to 200,000 distinct CDR3 sequences, roughly 60% of them present only once. Sequencing used peripheral blood. These receptors originate from a man between 35 and 55 years old with primary liver carcinoma and hepatitis B virus infection. The CDR3 runs from the conserved cysteine through the conserved F or W. The D gene is left open where the match is weak. Not every row has a clone size; where given, it reads once, few, many or a size class.

j_call,v_call,cdr3_length,d_call,clone_size,cdr3_aa,cdr3_nt
TRBJ2-7,TRBV20-1,14,NA,few,CSCKEEGYLREQYF,TGCAGCTGTAAGGAGGAGGGGTACCTACGAGAGCAGTACTTC
TRBJ2-6,TRBV6-6,15,NA,NA,CTSSPTGSGANVLTF,TGTACCAGCAGTCCTACAGGGTCCGGGGCCAACGTCCTGACGTTC
TRBJ2-3,TRBV11-2,16,NA,NA,CASSSGGLLGTDTQYF,TGTGCCAGCAGCTCAGGAGGACTACTGGGCACAGATACACAGTATTTT
TRBJ2-3,TRBV10-2,14,NA,NA,CASSVAVSTDTQYF,TGCGCCAGCAGCGTAGCGGTTAGCACAGATACGCAGTATTTT
TRBJ2-7,TRBV10-1,14,NA,NA,CASSPTGDAYEQYF,TGCGCCAGCAGTCCGACGGGGGATGCCTACGAGCAGTACTTC
TRBJ2-3,TRBV30,13,NA,NA,CAWSVNLEDTQYF,TGTGCCTGGAGTGTAAATCTTGAGGATACGCAGTATTTT
TRBJ2-1,TRBV6-2/TRBV6-3,13,NA,few,CASSPRVGLWQFF,TGTGCCAGCAGTCCCCGAGTTGGCCTTTGGCAGTTCTTC
TRBJ2-5,TRBV10-2,13,NA,NA,CASSERDAETQYF,TGCGCCAGCAGTGAGCGGGACGCGGAGACCCAGTACTTC
TRBJ2-3,TRBV11-2,15,NA,many,CASRIGWGSTDTQYF,TGTGCCAGCAGGATAGGCTGGGGGAGCACAGATACGCAGTATTTT
TRBJ2-6,TRBV12-3/TRBV12-4,16,TRBD1,NA,CASSSDRVGGANVLTF,TGTGCCAGCAGTTCCGACAGGGTAGGTGGGGCCAACGTCCTGACTTTC
TRBJ2-5,TRBV7-9,14,TRBD1,NA,CASRRTGDRETQYF,TGTGCCAGCAGACGGACAGGGGATAGAGAGACCCAGTACTTC
TRBJ2-7,TRBV11-2,13,NA,NA,CASNLGLGYEQYF,TGTGCCAGCAACTTAGGACTGGGGTACGAGCAGTACTTC
TRBJ1-2,TRBV10-3,15,TRBD1,NA,CAISDSDRGIYGHTF,TGTGCCATCAGCGACTCCGACAGGGGGATCTATGGCCACACCTTC
TRBJ2-3,TRBV6-1,13,TRBD1,NA,CAGQGWGTDTQYF,TGTGCCGGACAGGGGTGGGGCACAGATACGCAGTATTTT
TRBJ2-1,TRBV12-3/TRBV12-4,12,NA,NA,CASSLSGTGQFF,TGTGCCAGCAGTTTATCGGGGACCGGGCAGTTCTTC
TRBJ2-6,TRBV11-2,15,NA,NA,CASSNGLSGANVLSF,TGTGCCAGCAGTAATGGACTCTCTGGGGCCAACGTCCTGAGTTTC
TRBJ1-2,TRBV6-1,15,NA,NA,CTSSEVGWAGRGYTF,TGTACTAGCAGTGAAGTGGGGTGGGCTGGACGTGGCTACACCTTC
TRBJ2-1,TRBV6-6,14,NA,NA,CAGSYLQGGYEQFF,TGTGCCGGCAGTTACTTGCAGGGGGGTTATGAGCAGTTCTTC
TRBJ2-1,TRBV29-1,14,TRBD2,NA,CSVEGGTLAAEQFF,TGCAGCGTTGAGGGAGGGACCCTAGCGGCTGAGCAGTTCTTC
TRBJ2-5,TRBV29-1,13,TRBD2,many,CSVGTSGHETQYF,TGCAGCGTGGGGACTAGCGGGCACGAGACCCAGTACTTC
TRBJ2-3,TRBV11-1,16,TRBD2,NA,CVSSRGVAGARDTQYF,TGTGTCAGCAGCCGGGGGGTGGCGGGAGCACGAGATACGCAGTATTTT
TRBJ2-7,TRBV11-2,20,TRBD2,NA,CASAPQGLSGLARSSYEQYF,TGTGCCAGCGCCCCCCAGGGGTTATCGGGACTAGCGCGTAGCTCCTACGAGCAGTACTTC
TRBJ2-3,TRBV11-2,12,NA,NA,CASSSWTDTQYF,TGTGCCAGCAGCTCCTGGACGGATACGCAGTATTTT
TRBJ2-3,TRBV11-2,14,NA,many,CASSFSPDTDTQYF,TGTGCCAGCAGCTTTTCGCCCGACACAGATACGCAGTATTTT